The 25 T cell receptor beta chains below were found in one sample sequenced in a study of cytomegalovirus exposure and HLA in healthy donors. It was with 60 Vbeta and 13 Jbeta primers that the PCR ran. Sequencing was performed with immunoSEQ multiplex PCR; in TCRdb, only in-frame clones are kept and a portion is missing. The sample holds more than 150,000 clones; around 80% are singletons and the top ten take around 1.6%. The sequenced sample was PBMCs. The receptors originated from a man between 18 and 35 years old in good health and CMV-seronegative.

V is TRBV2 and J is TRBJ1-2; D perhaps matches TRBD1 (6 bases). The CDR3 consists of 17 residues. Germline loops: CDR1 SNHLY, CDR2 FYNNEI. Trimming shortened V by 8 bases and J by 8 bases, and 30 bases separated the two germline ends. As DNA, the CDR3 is TGTGCCAGCGGCCTTACCGGGACACAAAGTTTTCAGGGGGGCTACACCTTC. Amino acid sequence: CASGLTGTQSFQGGYTF.

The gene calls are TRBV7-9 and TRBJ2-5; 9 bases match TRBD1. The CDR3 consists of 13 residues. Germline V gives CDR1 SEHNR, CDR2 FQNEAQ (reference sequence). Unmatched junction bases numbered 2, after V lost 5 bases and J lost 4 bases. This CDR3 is CASSQGQGETQYF. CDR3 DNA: TGTGCCAGCAGCCAGGGACAGGGAGAGACCCAGTACTTC.

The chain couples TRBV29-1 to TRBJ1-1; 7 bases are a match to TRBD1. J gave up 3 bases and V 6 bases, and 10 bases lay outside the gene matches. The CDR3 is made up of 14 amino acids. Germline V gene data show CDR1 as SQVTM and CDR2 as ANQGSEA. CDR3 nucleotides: TGCAGCGTGGGCAACAGGGGTGGGTACACTGAAGCTTTCTTT. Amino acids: CSVGNRGGYTEAFF.

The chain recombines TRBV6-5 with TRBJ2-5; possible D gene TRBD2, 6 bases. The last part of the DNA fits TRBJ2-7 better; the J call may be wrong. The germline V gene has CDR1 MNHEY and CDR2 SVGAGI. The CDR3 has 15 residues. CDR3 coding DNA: TGTGCCAGCAGTCGCCTAGCGAGGGGCACCTACGAGCAGTACTTC. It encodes CASSRLARGTYEQYF.

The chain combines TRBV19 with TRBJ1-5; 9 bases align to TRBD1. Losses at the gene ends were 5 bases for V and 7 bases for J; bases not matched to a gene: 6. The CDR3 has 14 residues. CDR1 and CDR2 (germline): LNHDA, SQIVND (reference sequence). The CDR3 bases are TGTGCCAGTAGTGCACAGGGGGCTAAACAGCCCCAGCATTTT. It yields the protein CASSAQGAKQPQHF.

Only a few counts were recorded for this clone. Here the CDR3 DNA reads TGCGCCAGCAGCCCACGGGACAGCCCAAATTCTGGAAACACCATATATTTT. Translated: CASSPRDSPNSGNTIYF. The gene calls are TRBV5-1 and TRBJ1-3, with 7 bases matching TRBD1. V lost 4 bases, J lost 1 base, and 11 bases stayed unmatched. In germline, CDR1 is SGHRS, CDR2 YFSETQ. The CDR3 is 17 amino acids.

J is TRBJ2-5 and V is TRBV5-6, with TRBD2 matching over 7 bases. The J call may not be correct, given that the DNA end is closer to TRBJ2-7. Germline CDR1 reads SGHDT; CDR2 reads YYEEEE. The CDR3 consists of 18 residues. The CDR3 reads CASSLGREALSPRYEQYF. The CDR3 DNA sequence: TGTGCCAGCAGCTTAGGCCGGGAGGCCCTTTCACCCCGCTACGAGCAGTACTTC.

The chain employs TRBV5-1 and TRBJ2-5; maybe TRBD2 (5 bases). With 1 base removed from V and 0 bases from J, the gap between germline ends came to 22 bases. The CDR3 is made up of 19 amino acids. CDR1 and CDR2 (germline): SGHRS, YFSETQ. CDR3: CASSLISGDHPKYQETQYF. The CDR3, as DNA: TGCGCCAGCAGCTTGATCAGCGGCGACCATCCGAAATACCAAGAGACCCAGTACTTC.

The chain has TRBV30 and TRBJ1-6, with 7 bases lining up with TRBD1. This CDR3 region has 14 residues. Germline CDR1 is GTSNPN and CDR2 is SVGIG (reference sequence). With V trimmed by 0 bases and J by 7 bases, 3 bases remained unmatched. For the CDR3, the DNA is TGTGCCTGGAGTGTACAGGGGCGCAATTCACCCCTCCACTTT. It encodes CAWSVQGRNSPLHF.

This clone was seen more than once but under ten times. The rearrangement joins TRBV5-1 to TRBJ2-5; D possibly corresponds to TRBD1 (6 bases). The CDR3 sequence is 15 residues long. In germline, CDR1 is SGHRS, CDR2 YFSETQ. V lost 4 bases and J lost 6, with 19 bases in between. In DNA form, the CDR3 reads TGCGCCAGCAGCATAAGCCAGGGGTTCACCAAGACCCAGTACTTC. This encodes CASSISQGFTKTQYF.

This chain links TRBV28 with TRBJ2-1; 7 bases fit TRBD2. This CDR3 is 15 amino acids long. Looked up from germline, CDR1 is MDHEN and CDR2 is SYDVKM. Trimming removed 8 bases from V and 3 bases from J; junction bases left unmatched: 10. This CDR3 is CASAPTSGDYNEQFF. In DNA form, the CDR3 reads TGTGCCAGCGCCCCGACCAGCGGGGACTACAATGAGCAGTTCTTC. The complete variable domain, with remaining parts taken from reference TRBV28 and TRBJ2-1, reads DVKVTQSSRYLVKRTGEKVFLECVQDMDHENMFWYRQDPGLGLRLIYFSYDVKMKEKGDIPEGYSVSREKKERFSLILESASTNQTSMYLCASAPTSGDYNEQFFGPGTRLTVL.

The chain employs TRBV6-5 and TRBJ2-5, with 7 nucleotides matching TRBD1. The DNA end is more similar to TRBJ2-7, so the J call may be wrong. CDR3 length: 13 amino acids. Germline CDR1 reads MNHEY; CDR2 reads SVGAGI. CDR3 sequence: CASRMTGTYEQYF. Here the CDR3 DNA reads TGTGCCAGCAGGATGACAGGGACCTACGAGCAGTACTTC.

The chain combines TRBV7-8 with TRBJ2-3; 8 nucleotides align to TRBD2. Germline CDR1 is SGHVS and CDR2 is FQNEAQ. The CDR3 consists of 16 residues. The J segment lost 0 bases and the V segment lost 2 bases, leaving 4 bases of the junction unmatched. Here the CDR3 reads CASSLSGGGSTDTQYF. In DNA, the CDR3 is TGTGCCAGCAGCTTAAGCGGCGGGGGGAGCACAGATACGCAGTATTTT. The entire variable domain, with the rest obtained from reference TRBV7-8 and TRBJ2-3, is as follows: GAGVSQSPRYKVAKRGQDVALRCDPISGHVSLFWYQQALGQGPEFLTYFQNEAQLDKSGLPSDRFFAERPEGSVSTLKIQRTQQEDSAVYLCASSLSGGGSTDTQYFGPGTRLTVL.

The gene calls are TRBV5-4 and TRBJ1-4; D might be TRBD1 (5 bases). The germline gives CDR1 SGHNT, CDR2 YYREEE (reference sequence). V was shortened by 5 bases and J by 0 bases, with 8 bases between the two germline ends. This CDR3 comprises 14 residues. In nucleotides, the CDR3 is TGTGCCAGCAGTGTGACAGCAACTAATGAAAAACTGTTTTTT. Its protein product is CASSVTATNEKLFF.

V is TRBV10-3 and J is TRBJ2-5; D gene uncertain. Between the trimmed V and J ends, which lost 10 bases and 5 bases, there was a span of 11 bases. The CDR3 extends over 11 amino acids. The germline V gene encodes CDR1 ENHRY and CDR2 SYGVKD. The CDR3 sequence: CATQAAETQYF. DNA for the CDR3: TGTGCCACGCAAGCCGCCGAGACCCAGTACTTC.

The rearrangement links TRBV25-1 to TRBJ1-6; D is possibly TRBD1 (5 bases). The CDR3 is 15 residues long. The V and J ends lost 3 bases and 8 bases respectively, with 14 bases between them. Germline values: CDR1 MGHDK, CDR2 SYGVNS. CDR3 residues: CASSDSPGGDSPLHF. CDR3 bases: TGTGCCAGCAGTGATTCGCCCGGAGGGGATTCACCCCTCCACTTT.

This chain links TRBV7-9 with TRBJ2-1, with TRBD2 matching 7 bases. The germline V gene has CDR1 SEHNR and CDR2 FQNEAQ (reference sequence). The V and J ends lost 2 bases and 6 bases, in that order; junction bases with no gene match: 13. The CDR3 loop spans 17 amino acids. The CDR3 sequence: CASSLSGLGGRVNEQFF. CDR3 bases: TGTGCCAGCAGCTTAAGTGGGCTCGGCGGGAGAGTCAATGAGCAGTTCTTC. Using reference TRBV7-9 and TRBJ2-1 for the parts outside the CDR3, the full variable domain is DTGVSQNPRHKITKRGQNVTFRCDPISEHNRLYWYRQTLGQGPEFLTYFQNEAQLEKSRLLSDRFSAERPKGSFSTLEIQRTEQGDSAMYLCASSLSGLGGRVNEQFFGPGTRLTVL.

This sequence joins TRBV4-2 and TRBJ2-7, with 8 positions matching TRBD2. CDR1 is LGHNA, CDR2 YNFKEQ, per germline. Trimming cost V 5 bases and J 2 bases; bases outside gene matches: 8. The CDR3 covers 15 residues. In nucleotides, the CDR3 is TGTGCCAGCAGCGCAAGCGGGGGTCCTACCTACGAGCAGTACTTC. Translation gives CASSASGGPTYEQYF.

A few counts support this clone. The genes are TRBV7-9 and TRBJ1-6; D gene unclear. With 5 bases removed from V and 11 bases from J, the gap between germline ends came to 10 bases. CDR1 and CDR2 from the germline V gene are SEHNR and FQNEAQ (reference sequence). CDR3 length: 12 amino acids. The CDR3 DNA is TGTGCCAGCAGCGATGGGCAGCCACCCCTCCACTTT. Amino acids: CASSDGQPPLHF.

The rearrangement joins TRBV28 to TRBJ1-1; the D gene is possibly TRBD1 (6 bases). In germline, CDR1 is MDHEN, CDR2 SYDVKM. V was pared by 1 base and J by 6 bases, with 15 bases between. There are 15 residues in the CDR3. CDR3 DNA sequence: TGTGCCAGCAGTTTATTGTCAGGGGCCAGGGCTGAAGCTTTCTTT. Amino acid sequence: CASSLLSGARAEAFF.

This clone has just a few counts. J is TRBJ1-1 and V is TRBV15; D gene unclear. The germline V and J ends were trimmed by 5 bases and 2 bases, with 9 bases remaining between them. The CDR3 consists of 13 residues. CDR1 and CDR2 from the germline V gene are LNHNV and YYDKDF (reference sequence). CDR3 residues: CATSEGGNTEAFF. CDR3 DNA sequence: TGTGCCACCAGCGAGGGAGGAAACACTGAAGCTTTCTTT.

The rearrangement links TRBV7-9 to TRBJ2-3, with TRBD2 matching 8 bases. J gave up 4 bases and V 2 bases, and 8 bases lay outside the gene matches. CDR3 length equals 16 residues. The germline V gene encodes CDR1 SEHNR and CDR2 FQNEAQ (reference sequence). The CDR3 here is CASSLLGSGSADTQYF. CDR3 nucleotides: TGTGCCAGCAGCTTATTAGGGAGCGGGAGCGCAGATACGCAGTATTTT. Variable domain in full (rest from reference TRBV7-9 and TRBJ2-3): DTGVSQNPRHKITKRGQNVTFRCDPISEHNRLYWYRQTLGQGPEFLTYFQNEAQLEKSRLLSDRFSAERPKGSFSTLEIQRTEQGDSAMYLCASSLLGSGSADTQYFGPGTRLTVL.

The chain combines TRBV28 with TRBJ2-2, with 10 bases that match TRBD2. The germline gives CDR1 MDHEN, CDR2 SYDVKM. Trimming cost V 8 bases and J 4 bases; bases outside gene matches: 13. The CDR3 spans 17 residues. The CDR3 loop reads CASVRGAGGPPTGELFF. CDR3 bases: TGTGCCAGCGTAAGAGGAGCGGGAGGGCCTCCCACCGGGGAGCTGTTTTTT.

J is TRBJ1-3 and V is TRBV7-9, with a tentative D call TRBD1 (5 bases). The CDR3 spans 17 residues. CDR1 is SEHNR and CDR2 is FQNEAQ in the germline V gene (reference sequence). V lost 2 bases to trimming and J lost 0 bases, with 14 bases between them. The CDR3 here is CASSLQGQPSSGNTIYF. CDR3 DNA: TGTGCCAGCAGCTTACAGGGCCAGCCATCCTCTGGAAACACCATATATTTT. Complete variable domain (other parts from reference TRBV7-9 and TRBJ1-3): DTGVSQNPRHKITKRGQNVTFRCDPISEHNRLYWYRQTLGQGPEFLTYFQNEAQLEKSRLLSDRFSAERPKGSFSTLEIQRTEQGDSAMYLCASSLQGQPSSGNTIYFGEGSWLTVV.

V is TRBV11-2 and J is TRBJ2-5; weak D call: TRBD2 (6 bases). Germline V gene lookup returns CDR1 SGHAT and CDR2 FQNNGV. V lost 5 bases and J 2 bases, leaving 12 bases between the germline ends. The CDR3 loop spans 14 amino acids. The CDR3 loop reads CASSAGTYQETQYF. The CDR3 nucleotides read TGTGCCAGCAGCGCCGGGACTTATCAAGAGACCCAGTACTTC.